A selection of T cell receptor beta chains follows, all from one sample in a study of control samples from healthy donors and cancer patients. The method was immunoSEQ multiplex PCR; TCRdb's version includes in-frame clones alone and lacks a portion of them. This sample yields over 80,000 clones, of which 85% are seen a single time; more than 15% belongs to the top ten. The sample taken for sequencing was blood. Source of these receptors: a man aged 25-45 years in good health. Each CDR3 is given with its conserved first and last residue. A row's size may be missing; if present it is once, few, many or a size class.

abundance	v_gene	j_gene	CDR3aa
.	TRBV30	TRBJ1-5	CAWSVSGNQPQHF
.	TRBV5-1	TRBJ2-2	CASTGQGQSTGELFF
.	TRBV5-8	TRBJ1-5	CASSLNFGTGKGGQPQHF
.	TRBV6-5	TRBJ2-4	CASADRLAKNIQYF
.	TRBV19	TRBJ1-1	CASSITPGSEAFF
.	TRBV15	TRBJ1-1	CATSIGDRAEAFF
.	TRBV3-1/TRBV3-2	TRBJ2-7	CASSQGVVRTSGGSYEQYF
.	TRBV5-1	TRBJ1-2	CASSLGDRVKIYGYTF
.	TRBV19	TRBJ2-7	CASSIAPSSYEQYF
few	TRBV7-9	TRBJ2-5	CASSLASSVKETQYF
.	TRBV19	TRBJ2-1	CASSRRDSSYNEQFF
.	TRBV6-5	TRBJ2-1	CASRGTSGGEWEQFF
once	TRBV18	TRBJ2-4	CASSPTGGRAKNIQYF
.	TRBV19	TRBJ1-1	CASSITPGTEAFF
.	TRBV3-1/TRBV3-2	TRBJ2-7	CASSQVGTGVTYEQYF
.	TRBV6-5	TRBJ1-3	CASTAAPNPRNTIYF
.	TRBV7-9	TRBJ2-2	CASSLVGGPNTGELFF
.	TRBV19	TRBJ2-5	CASRTSSQETQYF
.	TRBV9	TRBJ2-5	CASSGGGTAVAQYF
once	TRBV29-1	TRBJ1-5	CSVDMGQDQPQHF
.	TRBV12-3/TRBV12-4	TRBJ1-3	CASSLGPGNTIYF
.	TRBV29-1	TRBJ2-2	CSVMTVETGELFF
.	TRBV12-3/TRBV12-4	TRBJ2-7	CASSFAVSYEQYF
.	TRBV4-1	TRBJ2-4	CASSQPGQKAKNIQYF
.	TRBV5-1	TRBJ2-7	CASSQQAYEQYF
.	TRBV6-5	TRBJ1-1	CASGRDTEAFF
.	TRBV29-1	TRBJ1-1	CPSHRTGGLNTEAFF
.	TRBV4-2	TRBJ2-2	CASSQETSGGAGGELFF
once	TRBV4-1	TRBJ2-1	CASSQDEGGEQFF
.	TRBV5-1	TRBJ1-1	CASSLGMNTEAFF
.	TRBV27	TRBJ1-3	CASSLWGSGNTIYF
.	TRBV7-2	TRBJ2-3	CASSLVGGDTQYF
few	TRBV19	TRBJ2-7	CASSPAGLSYEQYF
.	TRBV10-2	TRBJ1-2	CASRRSEGGYTF
.	TRBV3-1/TRBV3-2	TRBJ1-5	CASSETGGRQPQHF
once	TRBV6-1	TRBJ1-2	CASSERPSYGYTF
.	TRBV5-4	TRBJ1-3	CASSSRTGTSGNTIYF
.	TRBV5-8	TRBJ1-6	CASSLGNGVSSPLHF
once	TRBV6-6	TRBJ2-1	CASSPAGYNEQFF
.	TRBV18	TRBJ1-1	CASSPLAQPEAFF
.	TRBV5-4	TRBJ1-2	CASSPDTTPGYTF
once	TRBV10-2	TRBJ1-5	CASRGDRGNGQPQHF